This T cell receptor (beta chain) was observed in a study of blood T cell repertoires in COVID-19. From germline, CDR1 is SGHTA and CDR2 FQGNSA. V gave up 1 base and J gave up 5 bases; unmatched junction bases: 6. This CDR3 spans 15 amino acids. Data came from immunoSEQ multiplex PCR; TCRdb stores just in-frame clones and leaves some out. The repertoire consists of roughly 100,000 clones, with 81% occurring once and the leading ten covering more than 30%. This receptor was obtained from a man older than 75 with acute or convalescent COVID-19. This chain links TRBV7-2 with TRBJ2-7; 9 nucleotides match TRBD2. The sequencing input was peripheral blood. The CDR3 protein is CASSLGSGRLNEQYF. Written as DNA, the CDR3 is TGTGCCAGCAGCTTAGGAAGCGGGAGGTTGAACGAGCAGTACTTC. Together with reference TRBV7-2 and TRBJ2-7, the CDR3 gives the full variable domain: GAGVSQSPSNKVTEKGKDVELRCDPISGHTALYWYRQSLGQGLEFLIYFQGNSAPDKSGLPSDRFSAERTGGSVSTLTIQRTQQEDSAVYLCASSLGSGRLNEQYFGPGTRLTVT.